One and the same sample provided the 10 T cell receptor beta chains below, sequenced in a study of blood T cell repertoires in COVID-19 (dated by TCRdb to 2020 to 2021). Library generation was performed with the immunoSEQ multiplex PCR assay. TCRdb holds this immuneACCESS table with in-frame rearrangements only. Some clones are missing; in checked studies, unresolved V genes explain under half, and the rest has no known cause. The sample records about 350,000 clones, roughly 87% of which are singletons. The leading ten clones occupy approximately 0.93% of the sample. Sequencing used PBMCs or T cells enriched from blood (not recorded which). The receptor set was obtained from a woman under 40 who had recovered from COVID-19.

The rearrangement joins TRBV6-5 to TRBJ1-2; a possible D gene is TRBD1 (6 bases). This CDR3 comprises 15 residues. Trimming removed 2 bases from V and 2 bases from J, with 12 bases in between. Germline-derived CDR1 and CDR2 are MNHEY and SVGAGI. CDR3 residues: CASSYDRSANYGYTF. In DNA, the CDR3 is TGTGCCAGCAGTTACGACAGGTCGGCGAACTATGGCTACACCTTC.

The chain has TRBV5-4 and TRBJ2-3; maybe TRBD2 (7 bases). CDR3 length: 16 residues. Germline-derived CDR1 and CDR2 are SGHNT and YYREEE (reference sequence). Trimming left V 0 bases short and J 2 bases short, with 13 bases between. The chain's CDR3 is CASSLGGGGFTDTQYF. The CDR3 DNA is TGTGCCAGCAGCTTGGGAGGGGGGGGCTTCACAGATACGCAGTATTTT.

Here the CDR3 DNA reads TGTGCCAGCAGCTCCCGAATAGCGGGGGGGCCCTCAGATACGCAGTATTTT. Protein: CASSSRIAGGPSDTQYF. V and J are TRBV3-1 (or the pseudogene TRBV3-2) and TRBJ2-3; TRBD2 matches at 11 bases. The CDR3 contains 17 residues. V shed 5 bases, J shed 4 bases, and the junction held 11 bases outside the gene matches. Germline loops: CDR1 LGHDT, CDR2 YNNKEL (reference sequence).

The V gene is TRBV20-1, the J gene TRBJ1-2; 10 bases are a match to TRBD1. Germline V lookup: CDR1 DFQATT, CDR2 SNEGSKA (reference sequence). V shed 3 bases and J 6 bases; nucleotides not matched to a gene: 7. This CDR3 has 14 residues. CDR3 sequence (DNA): TGCAGTGCTAGTGCCCGGGACAGGGGAGATGGCTACACCTTC. Amino acids: CSASARDRGDGYTF.

V gene TRBV25-1 combines with J gene TRBJ2-5, with D possibly TRBD1 on 6 matching bases. V was clipped by 2 bases and J by 2 bases, with 15 bases between them. Germline-derived CDR1 and CDR2 are MGHDK and SYGVNS. The CDR3 spans 16 residues. In nucleotides, the CDR3 is TGTGCCAGCAGTGAAGCGACCGGAACAGGGCAAGAGACCCAGTACTTC. It is translated as CASSEATGTGQETQYF.

The V gene is TRBV5-5, the J gene TRBJ2-3, with 12 bases that match TRBD2. The CDR3 is 16 amino acids. The trim removed 0 bases at V and 4 bases at J, leaving 3 bases unmatched. Germline loops: CDR1 SGHKS, CDR2 YYEKEE (reference sequence). The CDR3 reads CASSLASGGAADTQYF. CDR3 nucleotides: TGTGCCAGCAGCTTGGCTAGCGGGGGGGCCGCAGATACGCAGTATTTT.

This chain connects TRBV7-9 to TRBJ2-3, with a possible D match to TRBD2 (7 bases). V lost 3 bases, J lost 0 bases, and 16 bases lay in between. The CDR3 has 17 residues. The germline V gene has CDR1 SEHNR and CDR2 FQNEAQ (reference sequence). The CDR3 here is CASSFWGGHHSTDTQYF. The CDR3 region has the DNA TGTGCCAGCAGCTTCTGGGGGGGACACCATAGCACAGATACGCAGTATTTT.

V and J are TRBV10-1 and TRBJ1-1; 8 bases agree with TRBD1. Germline lookup yields CDR1 WNHNN and CDR2 SYGVQD (reference sequence). Trimming removed 2 bases from V and 1 base from J; junction bases left unmatched: 9. This CDR3 has 17 residues. DNA of the CDR3: TGCGCCAGCAGTGAGAGTTCCAGGGGGCTCCGGAACACTGAAGCTTTCTTT. It encodes CASSESSRGLRNTEAFF.

This chain links TRBV11-2 with TRBJ2-7; 7 bases match TRBD1. Trimming removed 2 bases from V and 2 bases from J; junction bases left unmatched: 15. The CDR3 spans 18 residues. The germline gives CDR1 SGHAT, CDR2 FQNNGV. CDR3 nucleotide sequence: TGTGCCAGCAGCTTACGTCCTAGAGCAAGACAGGGAGCCTACGAGCAGTACTTC. This encodes CASSLRPRARQGAYEQYF.

The chain employs TRBV12-3 or TRBV12-4 and TRBJ1-2; D remains unclear. With 1 base removed from V and 5 bases from J, the gap between germline ends came to 8 bases. The CDR3 extends over 13 amino acids. CDR3 amino acids: CASSLGRRYGYTF. DNA of the CDR3: TGTGCCAGCAGTTTAGGCCGGAGATATGGCTACACCTTC.